This passage covers 21 T cell receptor beta chains from one sample sequenced in a study of T cells after yellow fever vaccination. TCRdb fed the 5' RACE reads into MiXCR, producing one record per CDR3 protein. The sample holds 510,000 or so distinct CDR3 sequences, roughly 21% seen once. The starting material was PBMCs, obtained 15 days after the yellow fever booster vaccination. These receptors were taken from a man aged 25 to 40 who received the YFV17D yellow fever vaccine.

This clonotype has only a few counts. This chain links TRBV20-1 with TRBJ2-7; 12 positions agree with TRBD2. The junction had 6 bases not matched to a gene; V was cut back by 5 bases and J by 7 bases. This CDR3 is built from 13 residues. The V gene's germline CDR1 is DFQATT and CDR2 SNEGSKA (reference sequence). CDR3 amino acids: CSAPTSGSREQYF. The CDR3 DNA sequence: TGCAGTGCTCCGACTAGCGGGAGTAGAGAGCAGTACTTC.

In its sample, this clonotype was seen a few times. The genes are TRBV12-3 or TRBV12-4 and TRBJ2-5; 11 positions match TRBD2. V was clipped by 5 bases and J by 5 bases; unmatched bases: 7. The CDR3 runs to 15 residues. CDR3 region: CASSPGTSGIETQYF. CDR3 DNA sequence: TGTGCCAGCAGTCCGGGGACTAGCGGTATTGAGACCCAGTACTTC.

This sequence joins TRBV7-6 and TRBJ2-7; D might be TRBD1 (6 bases). CDR3 size: 13 residues. CDR1 and CDR2 from the germline V gene are SGHVS and FNYEAQ. V shed 5 bases and J shed 6 bases, with 14 bases lying between them. The CDR3 DNA follows: TGTGCCAGCAGCGTGGACAGCCTAACCGAGCAGTACTTC. Protein product: CASSVDSLTEQYF.

Only a few counts were recorded for this clonotype. The rearrangement links TRBV24-1 to TRBJ2-5; a weak D match, TRBD1 (5 bases). The CDR3 runs to 14 residues. Germline-derived CDR1 and CDR2 are KGHDR and SFDVKD. Trimming removed 4 bases at V and 3 bases at J, with 11 bases between. CDR3 nucleotides: TGTGCCACCAGTGAATCAGGGCAAAAAGAGACCCAGTACTTC. Translating it yields CATSESGQKETQYF.

This clonotype was found a few times. CDR3 residues: CASSSKGCSYEQYF. CDR3 coding DNA: TGTGCCAGCAGCTCAAAAGGGTGTTCCTACGAGCAGTACTTC. V usage is TRBV21-1 and J usage is TRBJ2-7. TRBV21-1 is labeled a pseudogene. This CDR3 contains 14 residues.

CDR3 amino acids: CAWSDSNQPQHF. In nucleotides, the CDR3 is TGTGCCTGGAGTGACTCAAATCAGCCCCAGCATTTT. The chain joins TRBV30 to TRBJ1-5; D remains unclear. Trimming shortened V by 1 base and J by 4 bases, and 5 bases separated the two germline ends. Germline lookup yields CDR1 GTSNPN and CDR2 SVGIG (reference sequence). The CDR3 is 12 amino acids.

This clonotype has a single count. The chain carries TRBV3-1 and TRBJ1-1; D perhaps matches TRBD1 (6 bases). Germline CDR1 LGHDT, CDR2 YNNKEL (reference sequence). V dropped 0 bases and J dropped 4 bases, with 12 bases sitting between them. The CDR3 is 15 amino acids. CDR3 sequence: CASSQDVGGGTEAFF. Here the CDR3 DNA reads TGTGCCAGCAGCCAAGACGTTGGAGGGGGCACTGAAGCTTTCTTT. The full variable domain, in which reference TRBV3-1 and TRBJ1-1 provide the parts outside the CDR3, is DTAVSQTPKYLVTQMGNDKSIKCEQNLGHDTMYWYKQDSKKFLKIMFSYNNKELIINETVPNRFSPKSPDKAHLNLHINSLELGDSAVYFCASSQDVGGGTEAFFGQGTRLTVV.

The chain recombines TRBV24-1 with TRBJ2-7; a possible D gene is TRBD1 (6 bases). The CDR3 loop spans 13 amino acids. Looked up from germline, CDR1 is KGHDR and CDR2 is SFDVKD. V was cut by 1 base and J by 6 bases, with 9 bases left in between. CDR3 region: CATSDFVGGEQYF. As DNA, the CDR3 is TGTGCCACCAGTGATTTCGTAGGGGGCGAGCAGTACTTC.

This chain links TRBV19 with TRBJ2-1, with 8 bases lining up with TRBD2. V lost 4 bases to trimming and J lost 4 bases; unmatched junction nucleotides: 9. The V gene's germline CDR1 is LNHDA and CDR2 SQIVND (reference sequence). This CDR3 spans 16 amino acids. The CDR3 protein is CASSKTATSAYNEQFF. The CDR3 DNA is TGTGCCAGTAGTAAAACAGCGACTAGCGCGTACAATGAGCAGTTCTTC.

The chain is built from TRBV20-1 and TRBJ2-5, with a tentative D call TRBD1 (6 bases). This CDR3 comprises 12 residues. Deletions cut 4 bases from V and 2 bases from J, with 8 bases between. Germline V gene data show CDR1 as DFQATT and CDR2 as SNEGSKA (reference sequence). The CDR3 sequence: CSATTGQETQYF. CDR3 nucleotide sequence: TGCAGTGCTACCACAGGGCAAGAGACCCAGTACTTC.

This clonotype was observed a handful of times. The chain uses TRBV7-9 and TRBJ1-3; weak D call: TRBD1 (6 bases). This CDR3 has 15 amino acids. Germline CDR1 SEHNR, CDR2 FQNEAQ (reference sequence). V lost 5 bases and J 2 bases, leaving 13 bases between the germline ends. The CDR3 spells CASSPRGGAGNTIYF. DNA for the CDR3: TGTGCCAGCAGCCCCCGAGGGGGAGCTGGAAACACCATATATTTT.

This clonotype was counted at least ten times. The chain uses TRBV3-1 and TRBJ2-1, with a possible D match to TRBD2 (6 bases). CDR1 LGHDT and CDR2 YNNKEL come from the germline V gene (reference sequence). The CDR3 contains 15 residues. V lost 0 bases and J lost 6, with 12 bases in between. CDR3 protein: CASSQEGGPSNEQFF. The CDR3 DNA reads TGTGCCAGCAGCCAAGAGGGGGGACCCTCCAATGAGCAGTTCTTC.

The chain couples TRBV20-1 to TRBJ2-1, with a possible D match to TRBD2 (5 bases). Germline CDR1 reads DFQATT; CDR2 reads SNEGSKA (reference sequence). CDR3 size: 16 residues. V lost 4 bases and J lost 0, with 16 bases in between. The CDR3 DNA sequence: TGCAGTGCTAAGAGCCAAGCGGAAAGCTCCTACAATGAGCAGTTCTTC. Translating it yields CSAKSQAESSYNEQFF.

This clonotype was seen at least ten times. The chain has TRBV5-6 and TRBJ2-3; D remains ambiguous. CDR1 SGHDT and CDR2 YYEEEE come from the germline V gene. The CDR3 runs 14 residues. Trimming stripped 1 base from V and 6 bases from J, with 12 bases between. This CDR3 is CASSLRLISDTQYF. The CDR3 DNA is TGTGCCAGCAGCTTGAGGCTAATTTCCGATACGCAGTATTTT.

This chain joins TRBV10-3 and TRBJ2-2, with 10 bases aligning to TRBD1. The CDR3 totals 15 residues. Trimming took 6 bases from V and 7 from J; bases not matched to a gene: 8. In germline, CDR1 is ENHRY, CDR2 SYGVKD. DNA of the CDR3: TGTGCCATCAGACGACAGGGGGCCGATGGCGGGGAGCTGTTTTTT. Protein: CAIRRQGADGGELFF.

The CDR3 region is CSALLGQLSSGANVLTF. The CDR3 DNA reads as TGCAGTGCTCTACTCGGGCAACTCTCCTCTGGGGCCAACGTCCTGACTTTC. The V and J genes are TRBV20-1 and TRBJ2-6; D uncertain. From germline, CDR1 is DFQATT and CDR2 SNEGSKA (reference sequence). Trimming stripped 5 bases from V and 0 bases from J, with 17 bases between. The CDR3 extends over 17 amino acids.

This clonotype was seen more than once but under ten times. The chain is built from TRBV6-2 or TRBV6-3 and TRBJ2-1; 9 bases are a match to TRBD2. There are 14 residues in the CDR3. Losses at the gene ends were 8 bases for V and 6 bases for J; bases not matched to a gene: 8. The germline gives CDR1 MNHEY, CDR2 SVGEGT. CDR3 DNA: TGTGCCAGCGGACCTAGCGGGACGCGCAATGAGCAGTTCTTC. Its protein product is CASGPSGTRNEQFF.

This clonotype was counted at least ten times. The CDR3 sequence is CASSPRLADTQYF. DNA of the CDR3: TGTGCCAGCAGCCCGAGACTAGCAGATACGCAGTATTTT. The chain uses TRBV7-2 and TRBJ2-3, with D possibly matching TRBD2 (6 bases). CDR3 length equals 13 residues. Trimming took 5 bases from V and 4 from J, leaving 10 bases between them. The germline V gene encodes CDR1 SGHTA and CDR2 FQGNSA.

The genes are TRBV6-1 and TRBJ2-1; 10 bases map to TRBD1. The CDR3 is made up of 14 amino acids. Germline CDR1 reads MNHNS; CDR2 reads SASEGT. V was clipped by 11 bases and J by 1 base; unmatched bases: 5. In DNA, the CDR3 is TGTGCCTGCCGGGACAGGGGATCCTACAATGAGCAGTTCTTC. It yields the protein CACRDRGSYNEQFF.

Only a few counts were recorded for this clonotype. V gene TRBV19 combines with J gene TRBJ2-5; 7 positions agree with TRBD1. This CDR3 is built from 14 residues. Germline V gene sequence: CDR1 LNHDA, CDR2 SQIVND (reference sequence). The junction had 4 bases not matched to a gene; V was cut back by 5 bases and J by 1 base. The CDR3 nucleotides are TGTGCCAGTAGTGTGGGGGACAGCCAAGAGACCCAGTACTTC. It yields the protein CASSVGDSQETQYF.

This clonotype was seen only a few times. This chain joins TRBV13 and TRBJ2-7; 8 bases fit TRBD1. CDR3 length: 14 residues. Germline CDR1 and CDR2: PRHDT and FYEKMQ (reference sequence). V lost 4 bases and J lost 3; bases outside the gene matches: 5. The CDR3 DNA reads TGTGCCAGCAGCTCGCCGGACAGGGTCTACGAGCAGTACTTC. This gives the protein CASSSPDRVYEQYF.